The sequence of this TCR beta chain was determined in a study of CD8+ T cells in alopecia areata. Study observations and caveats: Scalp clonality, together with expanded CD8+ clones among the top 100, fell significantly with tofacitinib.

The treatment: oral pan-JAK inhibitor, 5-10 mg twice daily. Peripheral blood and lesional scalp punch biopsies came from alopecia areata patients. RNA extraction was followed by reverse transcription into cDNA, which acted as the sequencing template. Data came from immunoSEQ multiplex PCR; TCRdb stores just in-frame clones and leaves some out. The data contain about 120,000 clones, about 61% of them singletons. As regards this clone: No antigen is known for it.

With 6 bases removed from V and 4 bases from J, the gap between germline ends came to 12 bases. The CDR3 runs 13 residues. Per the germline V gene, CDR1 is MNHNY and CDR2 is SVGAGI (reference sequence). This sample comprised CD8+ T cells sorted from blood, obtained at week 4, from a patient treated with tofacitinib. This receptor was obtained from a human donor with alopecia areata. The chain links TRBV6-6 to TRBJ1-2; D is unclear. CDR3 loop: CASRQDTIYGYTF. DNA for the CDR3: TGTGCCAGCAGGCAAGACACGATCTATGGCTACACCTTC.